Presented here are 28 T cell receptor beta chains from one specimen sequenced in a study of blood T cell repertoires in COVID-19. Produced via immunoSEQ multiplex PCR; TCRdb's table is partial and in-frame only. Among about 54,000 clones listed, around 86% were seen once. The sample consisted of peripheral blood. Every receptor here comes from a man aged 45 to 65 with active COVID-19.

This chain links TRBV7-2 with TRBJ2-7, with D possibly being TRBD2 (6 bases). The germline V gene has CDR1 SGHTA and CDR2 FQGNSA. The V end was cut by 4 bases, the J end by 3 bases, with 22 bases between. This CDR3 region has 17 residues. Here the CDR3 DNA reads TGTGCCAGCAGCTACCCCTCCAAAGGTGGGGGGAACTACGAGCAGTACTTC. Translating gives CASSYPSKGGGNYEQYF. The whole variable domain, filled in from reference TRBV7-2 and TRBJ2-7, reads GAGVSQSPSNKVTEKGKDVELRCDPISGHTALYWYRQSLGQGLEFLIYFQGNSAPDKSGLPSDRFSAERTGGSVSTLTIQRTQQEDSAVYLCASSYPSKGGGNYEQYFGPGTRLTVT.

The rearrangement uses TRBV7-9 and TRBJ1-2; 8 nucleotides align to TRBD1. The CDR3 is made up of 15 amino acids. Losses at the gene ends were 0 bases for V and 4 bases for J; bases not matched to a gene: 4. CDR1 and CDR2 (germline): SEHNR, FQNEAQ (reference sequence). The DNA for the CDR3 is TGTGCCAGCAGCTTAGCGGGGACAGGCGGCTATGGCTACACCTTC. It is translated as CASSLAGTGGYGYTF.

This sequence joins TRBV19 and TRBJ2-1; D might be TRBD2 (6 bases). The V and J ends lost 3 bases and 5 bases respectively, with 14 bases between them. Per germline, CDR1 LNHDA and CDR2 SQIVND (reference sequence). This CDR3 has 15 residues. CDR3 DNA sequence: TGTGCCAGTAGTATTTTGGGGGGAAGTGACAATGAGCAGTTCTTC. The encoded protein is CASSILGGSDNEQFF.

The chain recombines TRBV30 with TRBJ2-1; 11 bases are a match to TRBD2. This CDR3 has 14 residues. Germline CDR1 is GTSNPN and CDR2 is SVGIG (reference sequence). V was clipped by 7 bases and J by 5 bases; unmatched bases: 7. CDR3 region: CASTGLAENNEQFF. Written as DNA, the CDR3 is TGTGCCTCAACGGGACTAGCGGAAAACAATGAGCAGTTCTTC.

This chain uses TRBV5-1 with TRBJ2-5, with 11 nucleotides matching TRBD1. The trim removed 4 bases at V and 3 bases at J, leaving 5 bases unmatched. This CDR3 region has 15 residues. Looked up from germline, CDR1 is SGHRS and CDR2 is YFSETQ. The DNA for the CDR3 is TGCGCCAGCAGCCGGACAGGGGGCGGGGAAGAGACCCAGTACTTC. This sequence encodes CASSRTGGGEETQYF. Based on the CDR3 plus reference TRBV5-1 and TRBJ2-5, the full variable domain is KAGVTQTPRYLIKTRGQQVTLSCSPISGHRSVSWYQQTPGQGLQFLFEYFSETQRNKGNFPGRFSGRQFSNSRSEMNVSTLELGDSALYLCASSRTGGGEETQYFGPGTRLLVL.

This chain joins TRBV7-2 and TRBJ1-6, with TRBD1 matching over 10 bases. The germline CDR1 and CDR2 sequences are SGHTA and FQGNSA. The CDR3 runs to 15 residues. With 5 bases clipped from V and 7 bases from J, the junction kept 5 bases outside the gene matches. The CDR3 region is CASSKDRGLNSPLHF. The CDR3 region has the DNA TGTGCCAGCAGCAAGGACAGGGGGTTGAATTCACCCCTCCACTTT.

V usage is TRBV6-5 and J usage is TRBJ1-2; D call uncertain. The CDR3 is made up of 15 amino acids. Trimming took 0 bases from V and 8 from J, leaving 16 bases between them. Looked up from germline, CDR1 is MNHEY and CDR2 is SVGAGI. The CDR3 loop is CASSYSTRLLWGYTF. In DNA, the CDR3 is TGTGCCAGCAGTTACTCGACCAGGCTTTTATGGGGCTACACCTTC.

For the CDR3, the DNA is TGTGCCAGTAGTACCTCCCTGGCCCTACAGGGCTACGAGCAGTACTTC. Its protein is CASSTSLALQGYEQYF. This chain links TRBV19 with TRBJ2-7; D is perhaps TRBD1 (6 bases). Trimming cost V 4 bases and J 3 bases, with 19 bases left between them. This CDR3 is 16 amino acids long. Germline-derived CDR1 and CDR2 are LNHDA and SQIVND (reference sequence).

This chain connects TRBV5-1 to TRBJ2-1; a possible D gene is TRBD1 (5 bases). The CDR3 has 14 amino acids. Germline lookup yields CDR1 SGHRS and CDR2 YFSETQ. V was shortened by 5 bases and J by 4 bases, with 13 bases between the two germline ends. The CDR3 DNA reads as TGCGCCAGCAGTTCACCCCCAGGGTACAATGAGCAGTTCTTC. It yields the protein CASSSPPGYNEQFF.

CDR3 in DNA: TGTGCCAGCAGCGTAGACCCCGGGCGGGACACTGAAGCTTTCTTT. It specifies CASSVDPGRDTEAFF. The chain is built from TRBV9 and TRBJ1-1; D remains unclear. The CDR3 extends over 15 amino acids. Trimming stripped 0 bases from V and 3 bases from J, with 12 bases between. Germline CDR1 SGDLS, CDR2 YYNGEE.

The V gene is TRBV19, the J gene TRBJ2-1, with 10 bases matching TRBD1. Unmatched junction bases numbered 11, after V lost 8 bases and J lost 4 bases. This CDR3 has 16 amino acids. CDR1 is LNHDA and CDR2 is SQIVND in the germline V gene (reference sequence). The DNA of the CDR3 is TGTGCCAGTGTATCCCGCGGACAGGGGGGGTACAATGAGCAGTTCTTC. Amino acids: CASVSRGQGGYNEQFF.

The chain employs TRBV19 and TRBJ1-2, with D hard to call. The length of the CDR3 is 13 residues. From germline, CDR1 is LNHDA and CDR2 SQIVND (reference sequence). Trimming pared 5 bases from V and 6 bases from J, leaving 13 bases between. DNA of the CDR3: TGTGCCAGTAGTCCGTCGCTCGGTAATGGCTACACCTTC. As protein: CASSPSLGNGYTF.

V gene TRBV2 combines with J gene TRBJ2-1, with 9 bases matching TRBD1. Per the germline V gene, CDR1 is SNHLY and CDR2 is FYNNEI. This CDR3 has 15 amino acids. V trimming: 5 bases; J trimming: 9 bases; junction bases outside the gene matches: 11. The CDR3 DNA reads TGTGCCAGCAGTATAGTACAGGGGGCCCGGGGTGAGCAGTTCTTC. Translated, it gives CASSIVQGARGEQFF.

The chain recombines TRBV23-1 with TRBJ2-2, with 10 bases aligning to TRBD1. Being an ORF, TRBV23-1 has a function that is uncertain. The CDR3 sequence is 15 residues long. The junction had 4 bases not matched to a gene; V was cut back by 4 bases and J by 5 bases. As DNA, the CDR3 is TGCGCCAGCAGTCGGGGACAGGGGCGAACCGGGGAGCTGTTTTTT. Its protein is CASSRGQGRTGELFF.

The CDR3 DNA is TGTGCCAGTGAAACAGGGGTCCACGAGCAGTACTTC. Residues: CASETGVHEQYF. The chain has TRBV28 and TRBJ2-7; 7 nucleotides line up with TRBD1. V lost 9 bases, J lost 5 bases, and 7 bases stayed unmatched. The CDR3 consists of 12 residues. Germline loops: CDR1 MDHEN, CDR2 SYDVKM. Combining the CDR3 with reference TRBV28 and TRBJ2-7 gives the whole variable domain DVKVTQSSRYLVKRTGEKVFLECVQDMDHENMFWYRQDPGLGLRLIYFSYDVKMKEKGDIPEGYSVSREKKERFSLILESASTNQTSMYLCASETGVHEQYFGPGTRLTVT.

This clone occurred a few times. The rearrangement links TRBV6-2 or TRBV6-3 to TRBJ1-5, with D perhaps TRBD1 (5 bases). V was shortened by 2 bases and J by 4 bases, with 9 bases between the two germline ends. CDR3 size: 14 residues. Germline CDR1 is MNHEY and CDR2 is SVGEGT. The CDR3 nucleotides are TGTGCCAGCAGTTACCGGCAGGGAAATCAGCCCCAGCATTTT. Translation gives CASSYRQGNQPQHF.

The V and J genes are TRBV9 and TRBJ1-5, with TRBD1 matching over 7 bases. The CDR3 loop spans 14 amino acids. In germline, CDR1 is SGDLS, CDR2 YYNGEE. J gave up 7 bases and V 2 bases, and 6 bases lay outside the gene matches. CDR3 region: CASSVGQGGQPQHF. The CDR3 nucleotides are TGTGCCAGCAGCGTGGGGCAGGGGGGACAGCCCCAGCATTTT.

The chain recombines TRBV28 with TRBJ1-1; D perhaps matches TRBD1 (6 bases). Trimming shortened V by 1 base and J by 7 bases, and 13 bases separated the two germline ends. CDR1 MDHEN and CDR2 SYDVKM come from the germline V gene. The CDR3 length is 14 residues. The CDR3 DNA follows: TGTGCCAGCAGTTTATATCCACAGGGAAATGAAGCTTTCTTT. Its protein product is CASSLYPQGNEAFF.

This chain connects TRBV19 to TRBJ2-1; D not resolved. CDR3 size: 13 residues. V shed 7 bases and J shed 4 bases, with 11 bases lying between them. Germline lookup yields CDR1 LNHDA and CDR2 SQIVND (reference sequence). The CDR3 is CASIGNGYNEQFF. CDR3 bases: TGTGCCAGTATAGGAAACGGGTACAATGAGCAGTTCTTC.

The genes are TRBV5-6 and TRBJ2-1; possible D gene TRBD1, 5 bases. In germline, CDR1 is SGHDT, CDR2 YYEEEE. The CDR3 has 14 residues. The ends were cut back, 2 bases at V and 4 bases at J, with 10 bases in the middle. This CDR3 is CASSFQGKYNEQFF. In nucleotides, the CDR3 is TGTGCCAGCAGCTTCCAGGGCAAATACAATGAGCAGTTCTTC. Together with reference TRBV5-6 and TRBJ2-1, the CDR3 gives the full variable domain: DAGVTQSPTHLIKTRGQQVTLRCSPKSGHDTVSWYQQALGQGPQFIFQYYEEEERQRGNFPDRFSGHQFPNYSSELNVNALLLGDSALYLCASSFQGKYNEQFFGPGTRLTVL.

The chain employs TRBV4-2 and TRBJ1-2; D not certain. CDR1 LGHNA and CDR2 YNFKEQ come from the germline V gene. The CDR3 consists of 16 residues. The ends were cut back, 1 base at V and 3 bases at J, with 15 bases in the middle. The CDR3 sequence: CASSQGAGREHYGYTF. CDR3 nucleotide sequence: TGTGCCAGCAGCCAAGGGGCCGGGAGGGAGCACTATGGCTACACCTTC.

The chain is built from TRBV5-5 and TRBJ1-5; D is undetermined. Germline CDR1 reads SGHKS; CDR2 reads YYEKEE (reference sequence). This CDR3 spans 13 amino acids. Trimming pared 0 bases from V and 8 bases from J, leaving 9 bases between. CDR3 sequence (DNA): TGTGCCAGCAGCTTGGCGGCGGATAAGCCCCAGCATTTT. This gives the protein CASSLAADKPQHF. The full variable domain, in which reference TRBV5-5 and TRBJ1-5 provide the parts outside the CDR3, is DAGVTQSPTHLIKTRGQQVTLRCSPISGHKSVSWYQQVLGQGPQFIFQYYEKEERGRGNFPDRFSARQFPNYSSELNVNALLLGDSALYLCASSLAADKPQHFGDGTRLSIL.

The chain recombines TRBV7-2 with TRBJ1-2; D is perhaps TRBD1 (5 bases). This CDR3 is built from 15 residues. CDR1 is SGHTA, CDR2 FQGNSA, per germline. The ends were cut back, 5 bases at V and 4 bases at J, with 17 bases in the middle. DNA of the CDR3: TGTGCCAGCAGCGTAGGCGGGGTAAGGGGCTATGGCTACACCTTC. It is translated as CASSVGGVRGYGYTF.

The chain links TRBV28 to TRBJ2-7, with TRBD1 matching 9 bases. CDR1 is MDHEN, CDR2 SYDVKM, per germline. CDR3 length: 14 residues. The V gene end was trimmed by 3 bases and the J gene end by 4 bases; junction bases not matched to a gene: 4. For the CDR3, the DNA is TGTGCCAGCAGTTTGACAGGGGGGTGGTACGAGCAGTACTTC. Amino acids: CASSLTGGWYEQYF.

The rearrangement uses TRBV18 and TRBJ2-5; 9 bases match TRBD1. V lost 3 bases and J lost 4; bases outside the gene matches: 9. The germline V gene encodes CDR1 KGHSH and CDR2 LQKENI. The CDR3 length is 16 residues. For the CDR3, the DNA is TGTGCCAGCTCACCTCCGGGACAGGGAACTGGAGAGACCCAGTACTTC. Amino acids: CASSPPGQGTGETQYF.

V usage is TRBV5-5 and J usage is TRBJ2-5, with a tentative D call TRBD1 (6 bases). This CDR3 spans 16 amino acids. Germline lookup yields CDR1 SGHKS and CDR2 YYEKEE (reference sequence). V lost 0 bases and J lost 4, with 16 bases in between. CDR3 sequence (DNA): TGTGCCAGCAGCTTGGGAGTTGGACAGAGGGGAGAGACCCAGTACTTC. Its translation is CASSLGVGQRGETQYF.

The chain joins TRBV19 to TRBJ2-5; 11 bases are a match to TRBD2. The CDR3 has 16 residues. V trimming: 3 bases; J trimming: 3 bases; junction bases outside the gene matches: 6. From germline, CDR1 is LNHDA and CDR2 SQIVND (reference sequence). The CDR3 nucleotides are TGTGCCAGTAGTATTTGGAGACTAGCGGGAAAAGAGACCCAGTACTTC. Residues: CASSIWRLAGKETQYF.

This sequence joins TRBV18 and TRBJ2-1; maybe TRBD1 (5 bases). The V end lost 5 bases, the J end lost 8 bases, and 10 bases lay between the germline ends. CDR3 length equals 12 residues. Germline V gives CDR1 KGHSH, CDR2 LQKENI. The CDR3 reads CASSYQGDEQFF. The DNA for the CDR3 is TGTGCCAGCTCATATCAGGGCGATGAGCAGTTCTTC. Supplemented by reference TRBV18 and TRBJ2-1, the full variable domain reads NAGVMQNPRHLVRRRGQEARLRCSPMKGHSHVYWYRQLPEEGLKFMVYLQKENIIDESGMPKERFSAEFPKEGPSILRIQQVVRGDSAAYFCASSYQGDEQFFGPGTRLTVL.